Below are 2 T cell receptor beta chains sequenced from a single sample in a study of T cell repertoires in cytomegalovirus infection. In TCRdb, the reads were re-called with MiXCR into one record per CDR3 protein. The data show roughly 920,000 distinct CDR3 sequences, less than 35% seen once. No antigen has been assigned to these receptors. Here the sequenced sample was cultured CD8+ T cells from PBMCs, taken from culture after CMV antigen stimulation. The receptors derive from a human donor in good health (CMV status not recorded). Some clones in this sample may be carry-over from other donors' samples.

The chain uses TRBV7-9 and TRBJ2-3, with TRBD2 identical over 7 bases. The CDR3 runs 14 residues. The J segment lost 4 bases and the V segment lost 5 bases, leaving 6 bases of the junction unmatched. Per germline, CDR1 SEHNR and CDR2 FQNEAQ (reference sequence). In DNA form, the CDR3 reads TGTGCCAGCAGCCCCCCGGGAGGTGCAGATACGCAGTATTTT. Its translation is CASSPPGGADTQYF. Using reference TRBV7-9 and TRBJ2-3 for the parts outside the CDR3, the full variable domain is DTGVSQNPRHKITKRGQNVTFRCDPISEHNRLYWYRQTLGQGPEFLTYFQNEAQLEKSRLLSDRFSAERPKGSFSTLEIQRTEQGDSAMYLCASSPPGGADTQYFGPGTRLTVL.

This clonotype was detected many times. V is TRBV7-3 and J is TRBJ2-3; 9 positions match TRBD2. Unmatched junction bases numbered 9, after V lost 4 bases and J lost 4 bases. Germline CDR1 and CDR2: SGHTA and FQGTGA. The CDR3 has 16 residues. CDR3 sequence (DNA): TGTGCCAGCAGCTCCAACGGGCTAGCGGGATCAGATACGCAGTATTTT. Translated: CASSSNGLAGSDTQYF. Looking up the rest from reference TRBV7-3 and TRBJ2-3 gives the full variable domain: GAGVSQTPSNKVTEKGKYVELRCDPISGHTALYWYRQSLGQGPEFLIYFQGTGAADDSGLPNDRFFAVRPEGSVSTLKIQRTERGDSAVYLCASSSNGLAGSDTQYFGPGTRLTVL.